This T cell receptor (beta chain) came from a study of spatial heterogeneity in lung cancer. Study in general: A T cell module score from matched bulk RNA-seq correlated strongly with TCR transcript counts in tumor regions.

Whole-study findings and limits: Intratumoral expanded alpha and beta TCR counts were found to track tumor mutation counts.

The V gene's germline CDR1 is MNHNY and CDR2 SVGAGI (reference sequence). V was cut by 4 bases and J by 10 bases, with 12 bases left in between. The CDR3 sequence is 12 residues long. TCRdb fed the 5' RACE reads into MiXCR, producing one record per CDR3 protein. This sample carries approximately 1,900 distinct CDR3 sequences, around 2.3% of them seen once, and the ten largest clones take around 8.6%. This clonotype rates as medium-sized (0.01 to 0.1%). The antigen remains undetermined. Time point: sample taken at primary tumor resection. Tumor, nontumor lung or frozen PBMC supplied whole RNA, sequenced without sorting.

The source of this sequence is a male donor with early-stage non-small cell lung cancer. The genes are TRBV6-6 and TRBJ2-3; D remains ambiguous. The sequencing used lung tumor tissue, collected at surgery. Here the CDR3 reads CASSFEGMSQYF. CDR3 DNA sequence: TGTGCCAGCAGTTTCGAAGGAATGTCGCAGTATTTT.